This T cell receptor beta chain is drawn from a study of blood T cell repertoires in COVID-19. Study processing details: Counts of nucleated cells, estimated from reference gene primer amplification, were obtained. Sequencing used immunoSEQ multiplex PCR; TCRdb keeps in-frame clones, though not all of them. For V, J and clone size, that table is used; D and trimming come from the DNA. The sample lists under 200,000 clones, more than 75% occurring once. This CDR3 contains 14 residues. Germline values: CDR1 LGHNA, CDR2 YNFKEQ. The V and J ends lost 1 base and 6 bases, in that order; junction bases with no gene match: 3.

The sequence was obtained from a man between 60 and 75 years old with COVID-19, enrolled during active disease. Sequences were obtained from peripheral blood. This chain joins TRBV4-2 and TRBJ2-7, with TRBD1 matching 10 bases. The CDR3 sequence: CASSQVGQGGEQYF. CDR3 in DNA: TGTGCCAGCAGCCAAGTAGGACAGGGGGGCGAGCAGTACTTC.